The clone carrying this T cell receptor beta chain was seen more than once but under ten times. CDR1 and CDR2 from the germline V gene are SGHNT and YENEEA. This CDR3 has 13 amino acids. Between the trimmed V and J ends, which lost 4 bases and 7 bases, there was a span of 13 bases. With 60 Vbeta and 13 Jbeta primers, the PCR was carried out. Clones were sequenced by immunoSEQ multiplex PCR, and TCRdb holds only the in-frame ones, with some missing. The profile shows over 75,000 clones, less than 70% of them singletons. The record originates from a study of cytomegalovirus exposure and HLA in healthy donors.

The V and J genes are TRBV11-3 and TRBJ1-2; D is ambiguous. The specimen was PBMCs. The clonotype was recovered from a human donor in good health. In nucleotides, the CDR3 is TGTGCCAGCAGCTCCACCGCGACGGGTGGCTACACCTTC. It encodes CASSSTATGGYTF. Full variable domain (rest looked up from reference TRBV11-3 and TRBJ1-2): EAGVVQSPRYKIIEKKQPVAFWCNPISGHNTLYWYLQNLGQGPELLIRYENEEAVDDSQLPKDRFSAERLKGVDSTLKIQPAELGDSAVYLCASSSTATGGYTFGSGTRLTVV.